These T cell receptor beta chains were read from a single sample in a study of cytomegalovirus exposure and HLA in healthy donors. Repertoires were generated with immunoSEQ multiplex PCR, while TCRdb's copy carries only in-frame clones and drops some. The sample shows approximately 190,000 clones, roughly 80% of them seen only once. Material: PBMCs. All receptors come from a woman in her twenties or thirties in good health and CMV-seropositive. Each CDR3 is given with its conserved first and last residue. D genes are given only for firm matches. Expanded clones are given a class, and other clones once, few, many or no size at all.

len	v_gene	d_gene	j_gene	abundance	CDR3nt	CDR3aa
14	TRBV10-2	-	TRBJ2-6	-	TGCGCCACCGAGGTCTGGGCTGGGGCCAACGTCCTGACTTTC	CATEVWAGANVLTF
13	TRBV21-1	-	TRBJ2-3	-	TGTGCCAGCAGCAAGAGCCCGACAGATACGCAGTATTTT	CASSKSPTDTQYF
14	TRBV6-6	-	TRBJ2-7	-	TGTGCCAGCAGTTACTCGAGTCTGACCTACGAGCAGTACTTC	CASSYSSLTYEQYF
15	TRBV7-2	TRBD1	TRBJ1-1	few	TGTGCCAGCAGCTTAGTGACAGGGGTGAACACTGAAGCTTTCTTT	CASSLVTGVNTEAFF
15	TRBV15	-	TRBJ1-1	-	TGTGCCACCAGCACAAACCGGGACATCAGTCGGGAAGCTTTCTTT	CATSTNRDISREAFF
16	TRBV28	TRBD1	TRBJ2-1	-	TGTGCCAGCAGCCCCTACGGGACAGGGGGCTTTTATGAGCAGTTCTTC	CASSPYGTGGFYEQFF
13	TRBV7-3	-	TRBJ2-1	once	TGTGCCAGCAGCCGAGTGGGCAATAATGAGCAGTTCTTC	CASSRVGNNEQFF
14	TRBV29-1	TRBD1	TRBJ1-2	-	TGCAGCGTTGGAGGGACAGGGGATAACTATGGCTACACCTTC	CSVGGTGDNYGYTF
17	TRBV7-9	-	TRBJ2-3	-	TGTGCCAGCAGCTCCCGAGCTCTACGAGCCCGGGGAGATACGCAGTATTTT	CASSSRALRARGDTQYF
13	TRBV19	TRBD2	TRBJ2-7	-	TGTGCCAGTTCTAGCGGGAGATGGTACGAGCAGTACTTC	CASSSGRWYEQYF
14	TRBV10-3	-	TRBJ2-1	few	TGTGCCATCAGTGGGACAGTCCACTACAATGAGCAGTTCTTC	CAISGTVHYNEQFF
14	TRBV9	-	TRBJ2-1	-	TGTGCCAGCAGCACCCAAGGGGGGGAAGATGAGCAGTTCTTC	CASSTQGGEDEQFF
15	TRBV28	TRBD1	TRBJ1-1	-	TGTGCCAGCACCTCCCCCGCCGGGACAGGGATGACGGCTTTCTTT	CASTSPAGTGMTAFF
12	TRBV28	TRBD1	TRBJ2-7	-	TGTGCCAGCAGCCCAACAGGGGCCGAGCAGTACTTC	CASSPTGAEQYF
14	TRBV10-3	TRBD1	TRBJ1-5	once	TGTGCCATCAGTGGACAGGGCTCGGCCCAGCCCCAGCATTTT	CAISGQGSAQPQHF
12	TRBV7-9	-	TRBJ2-1	few	TGTGCCAGCAGCTCGGTGGTCCCGGAGCAGTTCTTC	CASSSVVPEQFF
17	TRBV10-3	-	TRBJ1-1	-	TGTGCCATCAGTGAGTACAGGCCTACAGCCAAGGGCACTGAAGCTTTCTTT	CAISEYRPTAKGTEAFF
15	TRBV5-1	-	TRBJ1-6	-	TGCGCCAGCAGGGAACGGGCTGGAGGGAATTCACCCCTCCACTTT	CASRERAGGNSPLHF
14	TRBV6-6	-	TRBJ1-2	-	TGTGCCAGCAGTTACGCGGGGTCCCCCTATGGCTACACCTTC	CASSYAGSPYGYTF
15	TRBV5-1	TRBD1	TRBJ2-2	-	TGCGCCAGCAGCTTGGAGGGACAGGGGACCGGGGAGCTGTTTTTT	CASSLEGQGTGELFF
14	TRBV6-1	-	TRBJ2-2	-	TGTGCCAGCATAAAAGCGGCGAACACCGGGGAGCTGTTTTTT	CASIKAANTGELFF
16	TRBV18	TRBD1	TRBJ2-7	-	TGTGCCAGCTCACCACCGGGACATGGACAGGGGGACGAGCAGTACTTC	CASSPPGHGQGDEQYF
17	TRBV4-3	TRBD1	TRBJ2-1	-	TGCGCCAGCAGCCAAGATTTAATGGGACAGCTACAAGCTGAGCAGTTCTTC	CASSQDLMGQLQAEQFF
15	TRBV7-9	-	TRBJ2-3	-	TGTGCCAGCAGCTTGGGACTACAGGGTGCAGATACGCAGTATTTT	CASSLGLQGADTQYF
14	TRBV7-9	-	TRBJ2-7	-	TGTGCCAGCAGCTTAGATCCCAGGGTCCACGAGCAGTACTTC	CASSLDPRVHEQYF
14	TRBV5-4	TRBD1	TRBJ2-7	-	TGTGCCAGCAGCTCCGGGACAGGCCCATACGAGCAGTACTTC	CASSSGTGPYEQYF
14	TRBV7-3	-	TRBJ2-1	-	TGTGCCAGCAGCTTAATGGCTGAATACAATGAGCAGTTCTTC	CASSLMAEYNEQFF
14	TRBV4-3	TRBD1	TRBJ2-5	-	TGCGCCAGCAGCCAAAGGGACAGGCAAGAGACCCAGTACTTC	CASSQRDRQETQYF
14	TRBV11-2	-	TRBJ2-2	-	TGTGCCAGCAGCTTAGACGGACATCACGGGGAGCTGTTTTTT	CASSLDGHHGELFF
15	TRBV2	-	TRBJ2-1	-	TGTGCCAGCTCCTCTTGGGGGGACTCCTACAATGAGCAGTTCTTC	CASSSWGDSYNEQFF
14	TRBV6-6	-	TRBJ1-6	-	TGTGCCAGCAGTTCAGGGGTTTATAATTCACCCCTCCACTTT	CASSSGVYNSPLHF
15	TRBV11-2	-	TRBJ2-6	-	TGTGCCAGCAGCTTAAGCCAATCTGGGGCCAACGTCCTGACTTTC	CASSLSQSGANVLTF
13	TRBV5-1	-	TRBJ1-1	-	TGCGCCAGCGCTGCACAGGGGAACACTGAAGCTTTCTTT	CASAAQGNTEAFF
16	TRBV25-1	-	TRBJ1-3	-	TGTGCCAGCAGTGGACAGCAACCCAGGGCCGGAAACACCATATATTTT	CASSGQQPRAGNTIYF
15	TRBV4-3	-	TRBJ1-1	-	TGCGCCAGCAAAAGAGGGGGGGCCATGAACACTGAAGCTTTCTTT	CASKRGGAMNTEAFF
18	TRBV5-4	TRBD2	TRBJ2-7	-	TGTGCCAGCAGCTTAGGAGGGGGACTAGCGGGAATTGATAACAAGCAGTACTTC	CASSLGGGLAGIDNKQYF
15	TRBV5-6	-	TRBJ1-5	-	TGTGCCAGCAGCTTGGACGGGTATAGCAATCAGCCCCAGCATTTT	CASSLDGYSNQPQHF
15	TRBV4-1	-	TRBJ1-1	-	TGCGCCAGCAGCCAAGATCCCGGTCTGAACACTGAAGCTTTCTTT	CASSQDPGLNTEAFF
14	TRBV19	-	TRBJ2-1	once	TGTGCCAGTAAGATTAGGGGCAGATACAATGAGCAGTTCTTC	CASKIRGRYNEQFF
14	TRBV5-1	-	TRBJ2-3	-	TGCGCCAGCAGCGCTGGACTTCAGACAGATACGCAGTATTTT	CASSAGLQTDTQYF
13	TRBV5-1	TRBD1	TRBJ2-7	-	TGCGCCAGCAGCTTGACAGGGGAATACGAGCAGTACTTC	CASSLTGEYEQYF
16	TRBV7-2	-	TRBJ1-1	-	TGTGCCAGCAGCTTAGTGGGCGGGCAGAAGAACACTGAAGCTTTCTTT	CASSLVGGQKNTEAFF
15	TRBV27	-	TRBJ2-5	-	TGTGCCAGCAGGGTGATTGGAGGGCCGGGAGAGACCCAGTACTTC	CASRVIGGPGETQYF
16	TRBV18	-	TRBJ2-1	few	TGTGCCAGCTCACCGACACAGATCAATCCCTACAATGAGCAGTTCTTC	CASSPTQINPYNEQFF
15	TRBV30	-	TRBJ1-6	-	TGTGCCTGGAGAGCCGACAACAGGGAGAATTCACCCCTCCACTTT	CAWRADNRENSPLHF
15	TRBV7-9	-	TRBJ2-5	-	TGTGCCAGCAGCTCAACCCGGGGAGGGGGGGAGACCCAGTACTTC	CASSSTRGGGETQYF
12	TRBV9	TRBD1	TRBJ1-2	-	TGTGCCAGCAGTAGGGACAGCTATGGCTACACCTTC	CASSRDSYGYTF
14	TRBV7-2	-	TRBJ2-1	-	TGTGCCAGCAGCTTACGCAGCTCCTACAATGAGCAGTTCTTC	CASSLRSSYNEQFF
15	TRBV5-4	-	TRBJ2-3	-	TGTGCCAGCCGACGGGACAGCGGGAGCAGTGATACGCAGTATTTT	CASRRDSGSSDTQYF
13	TRBV28	TRBD1	TRBJ1-5	-	TGTGCCAGCAGTTTGACAGGGACGTCACCCCAGCATTTT	CASSLTGTSPQHF
17	TRBV7-9	-	TRBJ2-1	-	TGTGCCAGCAGCTCAGTGTGGGGGCAGAGCTCCTACAATGAGCAGTTCTTC	CASSSVWGQSSYNEQFF
17	TRBV5-1	TRBD1	TRBJ1-1	-	TGCGCCAGCAGCTTGGGGCGGGACAGGACTATGAACACTGAAGCTTTCTTT	CASSLGRDRTMNTEAFF
15	TRBV28	TRBD1	TRBJ2-7	-	TGTGCCAGCAGTTTTGCGGACAGGAGAACTTACGAGCAGTACTTC	CASSFADRRTYEQYF
15	TRBV6-1	-	TRBJ2-4	-	TGTGCCAGCAGTGAACAGGTCGTGGCCAAAAACATTCAGTACTTC	CASSEQVVAKNIQYF
16	TRBV2	TRBD1	TRBJ1-5	-	TGTGCCAGCAGTGATGCAGGGGGGAATCGAAATCAGCCCCAGCATTTT	CASSDAGGNRNQPQHF
15	TRBV7-6	-	TRBJ1-1	-	TGTGCCAGCAGCTTGGGACGGGGGAGAATTGGTGAAGCTTTCTTT	CASSLGRGRIGEAFF
14	TRBV15	TRBD1	TRBJ2-7	-	TGTGCCACCAGCCCGACAGGGGATGTCTACGAGCAGTACTTC	CATSPTGDVYEQYF
14	TRBV7-2	TRBD1	TRBJ1-4	-	TGTGCCAGCAGCTTAAGGCAGGGGGGCGAAAAACTGTTTTTT	CASSLRQGGEKLFF
12	TRBV7-9	-	TRBJ1-1	once	TGTGCCAGCAGCCCCCTGGTAGTTGAAGCTTTCTTT	CASSPLVVEAFF